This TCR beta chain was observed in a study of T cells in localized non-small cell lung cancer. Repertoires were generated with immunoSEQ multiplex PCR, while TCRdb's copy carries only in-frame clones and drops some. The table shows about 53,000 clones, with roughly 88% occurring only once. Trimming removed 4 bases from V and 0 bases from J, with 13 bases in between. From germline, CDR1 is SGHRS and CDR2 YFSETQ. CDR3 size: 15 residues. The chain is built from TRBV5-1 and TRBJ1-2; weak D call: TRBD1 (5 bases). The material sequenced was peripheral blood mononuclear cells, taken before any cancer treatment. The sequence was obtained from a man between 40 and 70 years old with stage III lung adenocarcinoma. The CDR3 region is CASSQGASANYGYTF. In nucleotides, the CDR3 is TGCGCCAGCAGCCAGGGCGCTTCAGCTAACTATGGCTACACCTTC.